This TCR beta chain was identified during a study of regulatory T cells in long-lasting Graves disease. The CDR3 is 14 residues long. With 3 bases removed from V and 0 bases from J, the gap between germline ends came to 9 bases. Germline V gene data show CDR1 as SGHTA and CDR2 as FQGNSA. Study-level points and caveats: New patients shared more than 750 public clonotypes, fewer than the 2,500 to 3,500 shared by persistent patients.

For this clonotype: Its antigen is still unknown.

Assembly of TCR beta libraries relied on iRepertoire HTBI primers together with Arm-PCR of CDR3 regions. TCRdb passed the multiplex PCR reads through MiXCR, listing each CDR3 protein once. The sample includes roughly 700,000 distinct CDR3 sequences, around 30% of them seen just once. Time point indicated: persistent/refractory GD, antithyroid drugs over 5 years with positive TRAb. PBMC-derived RNA was used for the TCR library. V gene TRBV7-2 combines with J gene TRBJ2-7; D is unresolved. Sample: peripheral blood mononuclear cells (PBMCs), taken when the disease was refractory, from a patient treated with antithyroid drugs. The receptor was derived from a female donor with Graves disease. This CDR3 is CASSFPQYSYEQYF. CDR3 coding DNA: TGTGCCAGCAGCTTCCCACAGTACTCCTACGAGCAGTACTTC.